Listed here is a single TCR beta chain. No antigen is known for it. The CDR3 covers 13 residues. Germline V gene sequence: CDR1 LGHNA, CDR2 YNFKEQ. Trimming removed 0 bases from V and 7 bases from J; junction bases left unmatched: 2. The data stem from a study of post-analysis software for immune sequencing data. Study conclusions and caveats: With TRBV5-6, TRBV5-1 and TRBV20-1 included, about 5 TRBV segments were more frequent in patients than in controls.

Unique molecular identifiers featured in each of the TCR beta cDNA libraries. One entry per CDR3 protein, called by TCRdb with MiXCR from the PCR reads. Seen here are around 710,000 distinct CDR3 sequences, about 45% observed once, and the top ten hold 4.9%. The source material was blood. This receptor was taken from a girl aged 5-17 years with multiple sclerosis. The chain links TRBV4-2 to TRBJ2-7; TRBD2 agrees at 8 bases. The CDR3 DNA sequence: TGTGCCAGCAGCCAAGAGGGACTAGAGGAGCAGTACTTC. It specifies CASSQEGLEEQYF.